Below are 5 T cell receptor beta chains sequenced from a single sample in a study of T cells in localized non-small cell lung cancer. Using immunoSEQ multiplex PCR, the repertoire was profiled, and TCRdb retains in-frame clones only, with some absent. The table includes roughly 29,000 clones, more than 65% detected once. Specimen: peripheral blood mononuclear cells, collected before any cancer treatment. The receptors were sampled from a man aged 40 to 70 with stage III lung adenocarcinoma.

V and J are TRBV30 and TRBJ2-3; 11 nucleotides agree with TRBD2. The V gene's germline CDR1 is GTSNPN and CDR2 SVGIG (reference sequence). The V segment lost 5 bases and the J segment 0 bases; nucleotides outside the gene matches: 1. This CDR3 is 14 amino acids long. CDR3 DNA: TGTGCCTGGGCTAGCGGGGGGAGCACAGATACGCAGTATTTT. Its translation is CAWASGGSTDTQYF.

The chain links TRBV19 to TRBJ2-1; D possibly matches TRBD1 or TRBD2 (5 bases each). The CDR3 runs 16 residues. Germline lookup yields CDR1 LNHDA and CDR2 SQIVND (reference sequence). Trimming removed 1 base from V and 0 bases from J, with 10 bases in between. CDR3 region: CASSIGGRSSYNEQFF. The CDR3 DNA reads TGTGCCAGTAGTATAGGGGGACGGAGCTCCTACAATGAGCAGTTCTTC.

The chain employs TRBV7-2 and TRBJ1-2; D may be TRBD1 (6 bases). In germline, CDR1 is SGHTA, CDR2 FQGNSA. The length of the CDR3 is 15 residues. The V end lost 1 base, the J end lost 4 bases, and 13 bases lay between the germline ends. The CDR3 region is CASSLGTGAGYGYTF. The DNA of the CDR3 is TGTGCCAGCAGCTTAGGCACGGGGGCGGGCTATGGCTACACCTTC.

The gene calls are TRBV5-6 and TRBJ1-1; a possible D gene is TRBD1 (6 bases). The CDR3 totals 13 residues. V was cut by 4 bases and J by 1 base, with 8 bases left in between. The germline gives CDR1 SGHDT, CDR2 YYEEEE. The CDR3 spells CASSRRGNTEAFF. CDR3 DNA sequence: TGTGCCAGCAGCCGCAGGGGGAACACTGAAGCTTTCTTT. The whole variable domain, filled in from reference TRBV5-6 and TRBJ1-1, reads DAGVTQSPTHLIKTRGQQVTLRCSPKSGHDTVSWYQQALGQGPQFIFQYYEEEERQRGNFPDRFSGHQFPNYSSELNVNALLLGDSALYLCASSRRGNTEAFFGQGTRLTVV.

Within the sample, this clone is medium-sized. This rearrangement joins TRBV29-1 to TRBJ2-3; D not resolved. V shed 1 base and J shed 0 bases, with 17 bases lying between them. CDR3 length equals 17 residues. CDR1 is SQVTM and CDR2 is ANQGSEA in the germline V gene. The DNA for the CDR3 is TGCAGCGTTGAAGGTTTGGTTTCGCACTCTAGCACAGATACGCAGTATTTT. Amino acid sequence: CSVEGLVSHSSTDTQYF.